This T cell receptor (beta chain) was sequenced during a study of Graves' ophthalmopathy and Graves' hyperthyroidism. The TCR beta CDR3 regions underwent amplification from RNA transcripts. RT-PCR was first run with HTBI primers, then multiplex PCR in a second round. MiXCR, run by TCRdb on the multiplex PCR reads, gives a single entry per CDR3 protein. The top ten hold more than 5.5% of the sample, which has hundreds of thousands of distinct CDR3 sequences, approximately 21% seen once. This clonotype occurred many times. The antigen is not known. Stable hyperthyroid donors showed no ophthalmopathy during 18 months follow-up. Other autoimmune diseases, uncontrolled infections, pregnancy or lactation led to the exclusion of patients. A diagnosis was made from clinical symptoms together with serum thyroxine, TRAb, thyroid ultrasound and orbital computed tomography. Germline V gene data show CDR1 as MDHEN and CDR2 as SYDVKM. This CDR3 has 16 amino acids. Trimming shortened V by 6 bases and J by 0 bases, and 12 bases separated the two germline ends.

Study-wide results and limits: Ophthalmopathy progression was predicted with about 71% sensitivity and approximately 72% specificity.

V usage is TRBV28 and J usage is TRBJ1-6; D uncertain. Sample: peripheral blood. This receptor was identified in a woman between 18 and 30 years old with stable Graves' hyperthyroidism. Some clones in this sample may be carry-over from other donors' samples. The CDR3 region is CASSTRVSSYNSPLHF. CDR3 nucleotide sequence: TGTGCCAGCAGCACCCGAGTCAGCTCCTATAATTCACCCCTCCACTTT.